Sequencing of this T cell receptor (beta chain) was carried out in a study of shared clonotypes between healthy human individuals. This CDR3 spans 16 amino acids. CDR1 is SGHNT, CDR2 YENEEA, per germline. V gave up 0 bases and J gave up 0 bases, with 9 bases separating them. Concerning this clone itself: No antigen is known for it.

The data were produced by immunoSEQ multiplex PCR, yet TCRdb's version contains in-frame clones alone and is incomplete. The top ten clones hold about 0.45% of a sample with roughly 1,500,000 clones, about 98% of them seen once. Study-wide points: In general, naive subsets displayed greater estimated richness than memory subsets did.

This receptor was taken from a man aged 25-45 years in good health. Sequencing used naive CD4+ T cells sorted from blood. Subset meaning: CD45RA+ positively selected. The chain is built from TRBV11-3 and TRBJ1-5; D may be TRBD1 (5 bases). CDR3 coding DNA: TGTGCCAGCAGCTTAGAGGCAGGACATAGCAATCAGCCCCAGCATTTT. Translated, it gives CASSLEAGHSNQPQHF.